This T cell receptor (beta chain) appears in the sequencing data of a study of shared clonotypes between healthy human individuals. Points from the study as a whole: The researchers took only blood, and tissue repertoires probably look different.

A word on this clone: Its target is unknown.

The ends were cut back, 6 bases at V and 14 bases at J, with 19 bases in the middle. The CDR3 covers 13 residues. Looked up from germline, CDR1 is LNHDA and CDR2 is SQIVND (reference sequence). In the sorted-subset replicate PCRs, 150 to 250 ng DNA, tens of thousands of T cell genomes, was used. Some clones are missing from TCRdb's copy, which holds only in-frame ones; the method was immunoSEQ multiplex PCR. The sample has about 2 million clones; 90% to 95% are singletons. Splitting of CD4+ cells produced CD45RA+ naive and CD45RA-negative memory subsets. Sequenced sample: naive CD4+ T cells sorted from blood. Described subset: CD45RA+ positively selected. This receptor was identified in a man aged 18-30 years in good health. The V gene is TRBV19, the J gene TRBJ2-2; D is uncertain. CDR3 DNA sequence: TGTGCCAGTAGAAGGGTAACAACCGAAAGACTGTTTTTT. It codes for CASRRVTTERLFF.